These T cell receptor beta chains were read from a single sample in a study of CD8+ T cells in alopecia areata. Data came from immunoSEQ multiplex PCR; TCRdb stores just in-frame clones and leaves some out. The data contain about 190,000 clones, about 65% of them singletons. The sample here was CD4+ T cells sorted from blood, taken between weeks 49 and 50, from a patient treated with tofacitinib. All receptors come from a human donor with alopecia areata. Each CDR3 is given with its conserved first and last residue. The D gene is left open where the match is weak. Clone sizes are given selectively: once, few, many, or a class where the clone is expanded.

CDR3aa	CDR3nt	abundance	len	j_gene	v_gene	d_gene
CATQKSYEQYF	TGTGCCACCCAAAAAAGCTACGAGCAGTACTTC	NA	11	TRBJ2-7	TRBV2	NA
CASSEQQGSDTQYF	TGCGCCAGCAGCGAGCAACAGGGATCAGATACGCAGTATTTT	NA	14	TRBJ2-3	TRBV5-1	NA
CASSRGGTAHEAFF	TGTGCCAGCAGCCGGGGGGGGACAGCCCATGAAGCTTTCTTT	NA	14	TRBJ1-1	TRBV7-2	TRBD1
CASSEARGRINYGYTF	TGTGCCAGCAGTGAAGCCCGTGGACGGATCAACTATGGCTACACCTTC	NA	16	TRBJ1-2	TRBV2	NA
CSVVWGNEKLFF	TGCAGCGTTGTTTGGGGTAATGAAAAACTGTTTTTT	NA	12	TRBJ1-4	TRBV29-1	NA
CSGSFDEQFF	TGCAGCGGATCATTTGATGAGCAGTTCTTC	NA	10	TRBJ2-1	TRBV29-1	NA
CASGGRGQETQYF	TGTGCCAGCGGTGGCAGGGGTCAAGAGACCCAGTACTTC	once	13	TRBJ2-5	TRBV7-6	NA
CASGKETGELFF	TGTGCCAGCGGGAAGGAGACCGGGGAGCTGTTTTTT	NA	12	TRBJ2-2	TRBV6-5	NA
CSVEVGGSYNEQFF	TGCAGCGTTGAGGTGGGTGGCTCCTACAATGAGCAGTTCTTC	NA	14	TRBJ2-1	TRBV29-1	NA
CSAPGQNYGYTF	TGCAGCGCCCCCGGACAGAACTATGGCTACACCTTC	once	12	TRBJ1-2	TRBV29-1	NA
CASSDSPGATDTQYF	TGTGCCAGCAGTGACTCGCCAGGGGCCACAGATACGCAGTATTTT	many	15	TRBJ2-3	TRBV6-4	NA
CSGRTSGTGELFF	TGCAGCGGCCGGACTAGCGGGACCGGGGAGCTGTTTTTT	few	13	TRBJ2-2	TRBV29-1	TRBD2
CATHVTSGDTGELFF	TGTGCCACCCACGTCACTAGCGGAGACACCGGGGAGCTGTTTTTT	NA	15	TRBJ2-2	TRBV10-3	TRBD2
CASTLAGGQETQYF	TGTGCCAGCACCCTAGCGGGGGGTCAAGAGACCCAGTACTTC	once	14	TRBJ2-5	TRBV11-2	TRBD2
CASKPGLNTDTQYF	TGTGCCAGCAAGCCGGGACTTAACACAGATACGCAGTATTTT	NA	14	TRBJ2-3	TRBV6-4	NA
CASTLTTVNTEAFF	TGCGCCAGCACCCTCACGACAGTGAACACTGAAGCTTTCTTT	few	14	TRBJ1-1	TRBV23-1	NA
CSVVDGLIKMEAFF	TGCAGCGTTGTAGACGGCTTAATTAAGATGGAAGCTTTCTTT	NA	14	TRBJ1-1	TRBV29-1	NA
CASSQDRVQPQHF	TGCGCCAGCAGCCAAGATAGGGTACAGCCCCAGCATTTT	many	13	TRBJ1-5	TRBV4-3	NA
CASSVDYGTPGYGYTF	TGTGCCAGCAGTGTAGACTATGGGACCCCTGGCTATGGCTACACCTTC	NA	16	TRBJ1-2	TRBV25-1	NA
CAWSVEGISYEQYF	TGTGCCTGGAGTGTGGAAGGAATCTCCTACGAGCAGTACTTC	few	14	TRBJ2-7	TRBV30	NA